Listed here are 26 T cell receptor beta chains from one sample, sequenced in a study of graft-versus-host responses after intestinal transplantation (dated by TCRdb to the early 2020s). To prepare the library, the immunoSEQ multiplex PCR assay was applied. Imported from immuneACCESS, the table was reduced by TCRdb to in-frame sequences with V and J called. These copies leave out some clones; in studies compared against another copy, an unresolved V gene accounts for under half, and the cause of the remainder is not known. This sample lists approximately 60,000 clones; about 90% were detected once. 1.6% of the sample belongs to the ten largest clones. Here the sequenced sample was PBMCs, taken 26 days after transplant. The receptors were gathered from a human patient who received an intestinal transplant, so some T cells may come from the graft donor.

CDR3 amino acids: CASSPEDREGNTIYF. The CDR3 DNA is TGTGCCAGCAGCCCGGAGGACAGGGAGGGAAACACCATATATTTT. The chain recombines TRBV7-8 with TRBJ1-3; TRBD1 matches at 8 bases. The CDR3 is 15 amino acids. The V and J ends lost 5 bases and 4 bases, in that order; junction bases with no gene match: 7. The germline gives CDR1 SGHVS, CDR2 FQNEAQ.

The rearrangement uses TRBV7-9 and TRBJ1-2, with 9 bases matching TRBD1. From germline, CDR1 is SEHNR and CDR2 FQNEAQ (reference sequence). The CDR3 is 12 residues long. Trimming at V came to 6 bases and at J to 4 bases, leaving 0 bases not matched to a gene. The CDR3 DNA is TGTGCCAGCAGGGACAGGGGCTATGGCTACACCTTC. Its protein is CASRDRGYGYTF.

The sample holds one count of this clone. The rearrangement uses TRBV28 and TRBJ2-7; no firm D call. V lost 6 bases, J lost 2 bases, and 2 bases lay in between. In germline, CDR1 is MDHEN, CDR2 SYDVKM. The CDR3 covers 10 residues. The CDR3, as DNA: TGTGCCAGCAGCACCTACGAGCAGTACTTC. It specifies CASSTYEQYF.

This clone was observed once. This rearrangement joins TRBV4-1 to TRBJ2-7; D call uncertain. The CDR3 loop spans 15 amino acids. V shed 4 bases and J shed 2 bases, with 15 bases lying between them. Germline V gene sequence: CDR1 MGHRA, CDR2 YSYEKL. The CDR3 coding sequence is TGCGCCAGCAGCCGCTTGAGTTTTCCCCCCTACGAGCAGTACTTC. Protein product: CASSRLSFPPYEQYF.

This clone was found once. V and J are TRBV28 and TRBJ2-7; D possibly corresponds to TRBD1 (5 bases). Germline loops: CDR1 MDHEN, CDR2 SYDVKM. This CDR3 has 14 residues. Trimming took 0 bases from V and 3 from J, leaving 9 bases between them. CDR3: CASSLWGRLYEQYF. In DNA form, the CDR3 reads TGTGCCAGCAGTTTATGGGGGCGCCTCTACGAGCAGTACTTC.

CDR3 sequence (DNA): TGTGCCTGGAGCGGGGATCTGTATAATTCACCCCTCCACTTT. This codes for CAWSGDLYNSPLHF. This rearrangement joins TRBV30 to TRBJ1-6, with D hard to call. V shed 3 bases and J shed 4 bases, with 10 bases lying between them. Germline CDR1 reads GTSNPN; CDR2 reads SVGIG (reference sequence). CDR3 length equals 14 residues.

The V and J genes are TRBV19 and TRBJ2-4; TRBD1 might be the D (5 bases). The ends were cut back, 3 bases at V and 2 bases at J, with 11 bases in the middle. Germline loops: CDR1 LNHDA, CDR2 SQIVND (reference sequence). The length of the CDR3 is 15 residues. The CDR3 loop reads CASSIIAGSKNIQYF. CDR3 in DNA: TGTGCCAGTAGTATCATAGCAGGGTCCAAAAACATTCAGTACTTC. The whole variable domain, remainder taken from reference TRBV19 and TRBJ2-4, is DGGITQSPKYLFRKEGQNVTLSCEQNLNHDAMYWYRQDPGQGLRLIYYSQIVNDFQKGDIAEGYSVSREKKESFPLTVTSAQKNPTAFYLCASSIIAGSKNIQYFGAGTRLSVL.

CDR3 region: CASSPDPVPGGNEQYF. Written as DNA, the CDR3 is TGTGCCAGCAGCCCGGACCCGGTGCCAGGGGGGAACGAGCAGTACTTC. This rearrangement joins TRBV9 to TRBJ2-7; possible D gene TRBD1, 7 bases. V shed 4 bases and J shed 5 bases, with 22 bases lying between them. CDR1 and CDR2 from the germline V gene are SGDLS and YYNGEE. The CDR3 has 16 amino acids.

This chain connects TRBV4-1 to TRBJ1-6, with no clear D. Trimming cost V 0 bases and J 7 bases, with 13 bases left between them. This CDR3 has 16 amino acids. CDR1 and CDR2 (germline): MGHRA, YSYEKL. The CDR3 DNA is TGCGCCAGCAGCCAAGAGGGAGGACGGATAAATTCACCCCTCCACTTT. This sequence encodes CASSQEGGRINSPLHF.

The genes are TRBV30 and TRBJ1-2; possible D gene TRBD1, 5 bases. V lost 1 base to trimming and J lost 4 bases, with 13 bases between them. This CDR3 is 14 amino acids long. Germline V CDR1 and CDR2: GTSNPN, SVGIG (reference sequence). The CDR3 nucleotides are TGTGCCTGGAGTGACCTGACAGCCTTCTATGGCTACACCTTC. The encoded protein is CAWSDLTAFYGYTF.

The chain combines TRBV28 with TRBJ2-1, with a possible D match to TRBD1 (6 bases). Germline-derived CDR1 and CDR2 are MDHEN and SYDVKM. The CDR3 extends over 14 amino acids. V was shortened by 8 bases and J by 2 bases, with 13 bases between the two germline ends. CDR3 region: CASLLQGTYNEQFF. The CDR3 DNA is TGTGCCAGCCTACTACAGGGAACCTACAATGAGCAGTTCTTC.

This chain uses TRBV5-4 with TRBJ1-1; the D is unclear. The germline CDR1 and CDR2 sequences are SGHNT and YYREEE (reference sequence). This CDR3 region has 15 residues. V lost 0 bases, J lost 3 bases, and 12 bases lay in between. CDR3 sequence (DNA): TGTGCCAGCAGCTTGGCCTGGAGGGCGGACACTGAAGCTTTCTTT. Translation: CASSLAWRADTEAFF.

The genes are TRBV7-6 and TRBJ2-7; 10 nucleotides line up with TRBD2. The germline V gene encodes CDR1 SGHVS and CDR2 FNYEAQ. The ends lost 1 base at V and 2 bases at J; junction bases unmatched: 5. The CDR3 consists of 16 residues. The CDR3 here is CASSLEASGGTYEQYF. The CDR3 DNA reads TGTGCCAGCAGCTTAGAGGCTAGCGGGGGCACCTACGAGCAGTACTTC. The whole variable domain, remainder taken from reference TRBV7-6 and TRBJ2-7, is GAGVSQSPRYKVTKRGQDVALRCDPISGHVSLYWYRQALGQGPEFLTYFNYEAQQDKSGLPNDRFSAERPEGSISTLTIQRTEQRDSAMYRCASSLEASGGTYEQYFGPGTRLTVT.

Written as DNA, the CDR3 is TGTGCCAGCAGCCCGGGGCCGGGGGGAAAGTCACCCCTCCACTTT. Protein: CASSPGPGGKSPLHF. The rearrangement joins TRBV28 to TRBJ1-6; weak D call: TRBD1 (5 bases). Per germline, CDR1 MDHEN and CDR2 SYDVKM. The CDR3 is made up of 15 amino acids. The V end was cut by 6 bases, the J end by 10 bases, with 19 bases between.

This chain links TRBV6-1 with TRBJ1-5; D is ambiguous. Trimming cost V 1 base and J 6 bases, with 19 bases left between them. The CDR3 contains 17 residues. Germline CDR1 and CDR2: MNHNS and SASEGT. CDR3 coding DNA: TGTGCCAGCAGTGAAGGCCCCCGGGGAGGGAAGGTTCAGCCCCAGCATTTT. It translates to CASSEGPRGGKVQPQHF.

The rearrangement uses TRBV6-5 and TRBJ2-3; 12 positions match TRBD2. The CDR3 spans 15 residues. V lost 4 bases to trimming and J lost 14 bases; unmatched junction nucleotides: 13. Germline V lookup: CDR1 MNHEY, CDR2 SVGAGI. The CDR3 sequence: CASSSRLAGASARYF. CDR3 sequence (DNA): TGTGCCAGCAGTTCCCGACTAGCGGGGGCGTCCGCGAGGTATTTT.

This clone was counted a few times. The chain combines TRBV27 with TRBJ2-7; TRBD2 agrees at 9 bases. V dropped 2 bases and J dropped 2; count of bases not matched to a gene: 1. CDR3 length: 14 residues. Germline V gene lookup returns CDR1 MNHEY and CDR2 SMNVEV (reference sequence). The chain's CDR3 is CASSLRGGAYEQYF. CDR3 nucleotide sequence: TGTGCCAGCAGTTTACGCGGGGGGGCCTACGAGCAGTACTTC.

The chain has TRBV2 and TRBJ1-2; TRBD1 is a possible D gene (6 bases). Germline V lookup: CDR1 SNHLY, CDR2 FYNNEI. V gave up 8 bases and J gave up 7 bases, with 17 bases separating them. The CDR3 spans 13 residues. CDR3 loop: CASGNTGIFGYTF. Here the CDR3 DNA reads TGTGCCAGCGGAAACACAGGGATTTTTGGCTACACCTTC.

The chain employs TRBV12-2 and TRBJ2-3; the table names TRBD2, a call not compared with the DNA. TRBV12-2 is a documented pseudogene. This CDR3 spans 14 amino acids. In nucleotides, the CDR3 is TGTGCAAGTCGCTTAGCGGGAGGGCCAGATACGCAGTATTTT. Translated, it gives CASRLAGGPDTQYF.

The rearrangement uses TRBV5-1 and TRBJ1-1, with unresolved D. Trimming stripped 1 base from V and 5 bases from J, with 6 bases between. Germline V gene sequence: CDR1 SGHRS, CDR2 YFSETQ. The CDR3 contains 12 residues. CDR3 in amino acids: CASSLRETEAFF. The CDR3 DNA is TGCGCCAGCAGCTTGAGGGAGACTGAAGCTTTCTTT.

This chain links TRBV6-5 with TRBJ2-7; 11 bases agree with TRBD2. Looked up from germline, CDR1 is MNHEY and CDR2 is SVGAGI. This CDR3 is 15 amino acids long. With V trimmed by 4 bases and J by 2 bases, 4 bases remained unmatched. CDR3: CASSSSSGGPYEQYV. DNA of the CDR3: TGTGCCAGCAGTTCCTCTAGCGGGGGGCCCTACGAGCAGTACGTC.

The CDR3 coding sequence is TGTGCCAGCAGCTTAGACTCCCCAGATACGCAGTATTTT. It encodes CASSLDSPDTQYF. The chain employs TRBV7-3 and TRBJ2-3; D is undetermined. V lost 2 bases to trimming and J lost 4 bases, with 7 bases between them. The CDR3 covers 13 residues. CDR1 SGHTA and CDR2 FQGTGA come from the germline V gene.

This clone was observed a few times. J is TRBJ2-1 and V is TRBV19; 8 nucleotides match TRBD2. The CDR3 runs 14 residues. Trimming at V came to 4 bases and at J to 7 bases, leaving 6 bases not matched to a gene. Germline assignment: CDR1 LNHDA and CDR2 SQIVND (reference sequence). The CDR3 here is CASSNWRGENEQFF. In DNA form, the CDR3 reads TGTGCCAGTAGTAACTGGCGGGGGGAGAATGAGCAGTTCTTC.

The chain joins TRBV11-2 to TRBJ2-3; 8 bases agree with TRBD2. CDR1 SGHAT and CDR2 FQNNGV come from the germline V gene. CDR3 length equals 13 residues. The V segment lost 8 bases and the J segment 3 bases; nucleotides outside the gene matches: 4. In nucleotides, the CDR3 is TGTGCCAGCCGCGGGGGGTCGACAGATACGCAGTATTTT. Its protein product is CASRGGSTDTQYF.

The chain joins TRBV30 to TRBJ2-3, with 12 bases lining up with TRBD1. Trimming cost V 0 bases and J 6 bases; bases outside gene matches: 7. The CDR3 contains 16 residues. Germline CDR1 GTSNPN, CDR2 SVGIG (reference sequence). The CDR3 sequence is CAWSVTGTGGADTQYF. CDR3 sequence (DNA): TGTGCCTGGAGTGTGACCGGGACAGGGGGCGCCGATACGCAGTATTTT.

This clone was detected once. V and J are TRBV29-1 and TRBJ1-1; no reliable D call. Germline V gene data show CDR1 as SQVTM and CDR2 as ANQGSEA. CDR3 length: 12 residues. Between the trimmed V and J ends, which lost 3 bases and 1 base, there was a span of 6 bases. CDR3 sequence (DNA): TGCAGCGTTGACGTTTGGAACACTGAAGCTTTCTTT. Amino acids: CSVDVWNTEAFF.